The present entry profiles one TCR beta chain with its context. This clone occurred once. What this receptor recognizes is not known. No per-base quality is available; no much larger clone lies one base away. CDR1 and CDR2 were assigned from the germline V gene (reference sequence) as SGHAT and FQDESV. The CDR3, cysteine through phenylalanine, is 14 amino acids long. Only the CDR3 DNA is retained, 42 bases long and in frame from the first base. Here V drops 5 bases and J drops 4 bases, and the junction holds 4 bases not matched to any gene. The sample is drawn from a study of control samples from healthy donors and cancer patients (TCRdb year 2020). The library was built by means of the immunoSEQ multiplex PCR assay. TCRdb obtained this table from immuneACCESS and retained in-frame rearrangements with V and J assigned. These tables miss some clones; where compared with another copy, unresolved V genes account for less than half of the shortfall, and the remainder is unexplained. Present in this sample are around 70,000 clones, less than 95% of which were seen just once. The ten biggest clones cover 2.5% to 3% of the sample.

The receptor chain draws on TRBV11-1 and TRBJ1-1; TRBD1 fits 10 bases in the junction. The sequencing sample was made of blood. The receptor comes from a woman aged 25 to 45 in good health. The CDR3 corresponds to CASSGDRGGTEAFF. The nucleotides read TGTGCCAGCAGCGGGGACAGGGGAGGCACTGAAGCTTTCTTT. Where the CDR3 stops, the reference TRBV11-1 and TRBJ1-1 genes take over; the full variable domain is EAEVAQSPRYKITEKSQAVAFWCDPISGHATLYWYRQILGQGPELLVQFQDESVVDDSQLPKDRFSAERLKGVDSTLKIQPAELGDSAMYLCASSGDRGGTEAFFGQGTRLTVV.